The clone carrying this T cell receptor (beta chain) occurred once. CDR3 length: 12 residues. Germline assignment: CDR1 SGHTA and CDR2 FQGNSA. Trimming cost V 5 bases and J 10 bases, with 11 bases left between them. This sample is drawn from a study of cytomegalovirus exposure and HLA in healthy donors. Study summary: Clustering assigned 81% of the roughly 400 genotyped donors to the Caucasian-associated ancestry cluster.

The PCR contained 60 Vbeta and 13 Jbeta primers. Assay: immunoSEQ multiplex PCR; the TCRdb copy retains only in-frame clones and omits some. The repertoire holds 100,000 or so clones, with over 75% as singletons. This sequence joins TRBV7-2 and TRBJ1-4; D ambiguous. The clonotype comes from a young man in good health and CMV-seropositive. The sequenced sample consisted of PBMCs. CDR3 protein: CASSPPAGKLFF. The CDR3 DNA is TGTGCCAGCAGCCCCCCGGCGGGAAAACTGTTTTTT. The full variable domain, its missing parts supplied by reference TRBV7-2 and TRBJ1-4, is GAGVSQSPSNKVTEKGKDVELRCDPISGHTALYWYRQSLGQGLEFLIYFQGNSAPDKSGLPSDRFSAERTGGSVSTLTIQRTQQEDSAVYLCASSPPAGKLFFGSGTQLSVL.